The next 16 T cell receptor beta chains were all read from a single sample in a study of T cell changes during pregnancy in multiple sclerosis. Profiling relied on immunoSEQ multiplex PCR, and the TCRdb table lists in-frame clones only, not all of them. The sample consists of tens of thousands of clones, just under 95% of them appearing once. Specimen: peripheral blood, collected in the third trimester of pregnancy. These receptors came from a female donor with multiple sclerosis, enrolled in a pregnancy study.

The V and J genes are TRBV7-2 and TRBJ2-1; 7 bases agree with TRBD2. CDR1 is SGHTA, CDR2 FQGNSA, per germline. The CDR3 is made up of 16 amino acids. Trimming at V came to 5 bases and at J to 3 bases, leaving 10 bases not matched to a gene. The CDR3 here is CASSLSRGGLYNEQFF. The CDR3 DNA reads as TGTGCCAGCAGCCTGAGTCGGGGAGGGCTCTACAATGAGCAGTTCTTC. Based on the CDR3 plus reference TRBV7-2 and TRBJ2-1, the full variable domain is GAGVSQSPSNKVTEKGKDVELRCDPISGHTALYWYRQSLGQGLEFLIYFQGNSAPDKSGLPSDRFSAERTGGSVSTLTIQRTQQEDSAVYLCASSLSRGGLYNEQFFGPGTRLTVL.

V is TRBV9 and J is TRBJ2-7; unclear D gene. The CDR3 totals 14 residues. Trimming took off 0 bases at V and 4 bases at J, with 11 bases between the two ends. CDR1 and CDR2 from the germline V gene are SGDLS and YYNGEE. DNA for the CDR3: TGTGCCAGCAGCGTAGCTTCCGGTGAATACGAGCAGTACTTC. It specifies CASSVASGEYEQYF.

The V gene is TRBV5-1, the J gene TRBJ2-2, with TRBD2 matching over 9 bases. V shed 4 bases, J shed 3 bases, and the junction held 4 bases outside the gene matches. CDR1 SGHRS and CDR2 YFSETQ come from the germline V gene. The CDR3 consists of 15 residues. The CDR3 nucleotides are TGCGCCAGCAGCCCGGGACTAGCAGACACCGGGGAGCTGTTTTTT. Its protein is CASSPGLADTGELFF.

The rearrangement links TRBV2 to TRBJ2-3; D gene ambiguous. The CDR3 runs to 14 residues. Trimming took off 6 bases at V and 0 bases at J, with 10 bases between the two ends. Germline values: CDR1 SNHLY, CDR2 FYNNEI. The CDR3 DNA reads TGTGCCAGCAGATCAGTGACTAGCACAGATACGCAGTATTTT. Protein sequence: CASRSVTSTDTQYF.

V and J are TRBV10-3 and TRBJ2-3, with D possibly TRBD2 on 7 matching bases. The germline V and J ends were trimmed by 8 bases and 3 bases, with 15 bases remaining between them. This CDR3 contains 14 residues. Germline CDR1 ENHRY, CDR2 SYGVKD. CDR3 residues: CAIAIRGGTDTQYF. The CDR3 coding sequence is TGTGCCATCGCGATAAGGGGGGGGACAGATACGCAGTATTTT.

The chain couples TRBV7-9 to TRBJ1-4; possible D gene TRBD1, 6 bases. This CDR3 contains 14 residues. The germline CDR1 and CDR2 sequences are SEHNR and FQNEAQ (reference sequence). The V and J ends lost 5 bases and 5 bases respectively, with 12 bases between them. For the CDR3, the DNA is TGTGCCAGCAGCCCGACAGGCCGAAATGAAAAACTGTTTTTT. Residues: CASSPTGRNEKLFF.

CDR3: CASSLMAGVDQPQHF. The CDR3 DNA reads as TGTGCCAGCAGCTTGATGGCAGGGGTGGATCAGCCCCAGCATTTT. This rearrangement joins TRBV7-6 to TRBJ1-5, with D maybe TRBD1 (6 bases). The ends were cut back, 3 bases at V and 5 bases at J, with 14 bases in the middle. The CDR3 loop spans 15 amino acids. CDR1 and CDR2 from the germline V gene are SGHVS and FNYEAQ. The whole variable domain, remainder taken from reference TRBV7-6 and TRBJ1-5, is GAGVSQSPRYKVTKRGQDVALRCDPISGHVSLYWYRQALGQGPEFLTYFNYEAQQDKSGLPNDRFSAERPEGSISTLTIQRTEQRDSAMYRCASSLMAGVDQPQHFGDGTRLSIL.

The chain employs TRBV5-1 and TRBJ2-2; D gene unclear. This CDR3 region has 15 residues. CDR1 SGHRS and CDR2 YFSETQ come from the germline V gene. V lost 0 bases to trimming and J lost 4 bases, with 10 bases between them. This chain's CDR3 is CASSLAGTGTGELFF. The CDR3 nucleotides are TGCGCCAGCAGCTTGGCCGGTACGGGCACCGGGGAGCTGTTTTTT.

The rearrangement joins TRBV2 to TRBJ2-1; 12 bases match TRBD2. This CDR3 spans 19 amino acids. The germline CDR1 and CDR2 sequences are SNHLY and FYNNEI. Trimming removed 4 bases from V and 7 bases from J; junction bases left unmatched: 17. In nucleotides, the CDR3 is TGTGCCAGCAGTGGGAGACAGGGGGTGACTAGCGGGAGATGGAATGAGCAGTTCTTC. This gives the protein CASSGRQGVTSGRWNEQFF. The full variable domain, its missing parts supplied by reference TRBV2 and TRBJ2-1, is EPEVTQTPSHQVTQMGQEVILRCVPISNHLYFYWYRQILGQKVEFLVSFYNNEISEKSEIFDDQFSVERPDGSNFTLKIRSTKLEDSAMYFCASSGRQGVTSGRWNEQFFGPGTRLTVL.

This clone was seen a single time. The chain recombines TRBV6-6 with TRBJ2-1, with TRBD2 matching over 7 bases. The CDR3 extends over 14 amino acids. CDR1 MNHNY and CDR2 SVGAGI come from the germline V gene (reference sequence). The junction had 17 bases not matched to a gene; V was cut back by 9 bases and J by 12 bases. The CDR3 DNA sequence: TGTGCCAGTTGTATGAGCGGGACTTCCGGAAGGCAGTTCTTC. It yields the protein CASCMSGTSGRQFF.

The V gene is TRBV19, the J gene TRBJ1-5, with 10 bases identical to TRBD1. Trimming cost V 7 bases and J 6 bases; bases outside gene matches: 6. The CDR3 totals 14 residues. Germline loops: CDR1 LNHDA, CDR2 SQIVND (reference sequence). CDR3 nucleotide sequence: TGTGCCAGTAATGGACAGGGGGTGATTCAGCCCCAGCATTTT. Protein sequence: CASNGQGVIQPQHF.

CDR3 protein: CASSVQGVGSDTQYF. DNA for the CDR3: TGTGCCAGCAGTGTCCAGGGGGTAGGGTCAGATACGCAGTATTTT. The rearrangement joins TRBV6-1 to TRBJ2-3; 7 nucleotides match TRBD1. V shed 4 bases, J shed 4 bases, and the junction held 8 bases outside the gene matches. This CDR3 is built from 15 residues. CDR1 MNHNS and CDR2 SASEGT come from the germline V gene.

The chain has TRBV11-2 and TRBJ2-7, with D possibly being TRBD1 (6 bases). The germline V and J ends were trimmed by 5 bases and 1 base, with 6 bases remaining between them. This CDR3 is built from 12 residues. The V gene's germline CDR1 is SGHAT and CDR2 FQNNGV. The CDR3 loop reads CASSQGSYEQYF. CDR3 coding DNA: TGTGCCAGCAGCCAGGGGTCCTACGAGCAGTACTTC.

The chain has TRBV4-1 and TRBJ2-7; TRBD2 might be the D (5 bases). V gave up 4 bases and J gave up 0 bases, with 13 bases separating them. The germline CDR1 and CDR2 sequences are MGHRA and YSYEKL. The CDR3 is 15 amino acids. DNA for the CDR3: TGCGCCAGCAGCCCCGGGCCTAGCACCTCCTACGAGCAGTACTTC. Its protein product is CASSPGPSTSYEQYF.

The chain is built from TRBV25-1 and TRBJ1-5; no reliable D call. The CDR3 runs 15 residues. Per the germline V gene, CDR1 is MGHDK and CDR2 is SYGVNS. The V end was cut by 1 base, the J end by 7 bases, with 14 bases between. In DNA form, the CDR3 reads TGTGCCAGCAGTGAATCAACCGGGGAGAACCAGCCCCAGCATTTT. This gives the protein CASSESTGENQPQHF.

V usage is TRBV27 and J usage is TRBJ2-2; TRBD1 aligns across 7 bases. CDR1 and CDR2 (germline): MNHEY, SMNVEV (reference sequence). The CDR3 extends over 16 amino acids. J lost 5 bases, V lost 2 bases, and 8 bases had no gene match. In DNA form, the CDR3 reads TGTGCCAGCAGTTTACAGACAGGGATCGGAACCGGGGAGCTGTTTTTT. Translation: CASSLQTGIGTGELFF.